Below, 9 T cell receptor beta chains from the same sample are listed, as sequenced in a study of metastatic and nonmetastatic thyroid tumors. No patient received treatment before thyroid surgery. TCRdb re-clonotyped the PCR reads through MiXCR. Here the sample spans about 14,000 clones, less than 35% being singletons. Specimen: tumor tissue. These receptors were obtained from a female donor with papillary thyroid cancer or a benign thyroid nodule (not recorded which). Some clones in this sample may be carry-over from other donors' samples.

The gene calls are TRBV12-3 or TRBV12-4 and TRBJ1-2, with TRBD1 matching 11 bases. With V trimmed by 7 bases and J by 8 bases, 9 bases remained unmatched. This CDR3 region has 14 residues. DNA of the CDR3: TGTGCCAGCACCCCGGGACAGGGGGTGGGAGGCTACACCTTC. Its protein product is CASTPGQGVGGYTF.

This clone was recorded once. The CDR3 bases are TGTGCCAGCAGATACGGACAGGGAAGTGATACGCAGTATTTT. As protein: CASRYGQGSDTQYF. The chain uses TRBV11-2 and TRBJ2-3; TRBD1 agrees at 8 bases. Germline CDR1 and CDR2: SGHAT and FQNNGV. CDR3 size: 14 residues. Trimming at V came to 6 bases and at J to 6 bases, leaving 8 bases not matched to a gene.

This chain joins TRBV18 and TRBJ1-2; D unresolved. Deletions cut 3 bases from V and 4 bases from J, with 9 bases between. Per the germline V gene, CDR1 is KGHSH and CDR2 is LQKENI. The CDR3 loop spans 13 amino acids. The CDR3 nucleotides read TGTGCCAGCTCACCTAACCTTCGCTATGGCTACACCTTC. It encodes CASSPNLRYGYTF.

This clone was detected many times. This may come from a read error, since a much larger clone is one base off. Other DNA sequences in the sample encode the same CDR3. The chain has TRBV20-1 and TRBJ2-5; no clear D. The CDR3 is 14 amino acids. The germline gives CDR1 DFQATT, CDR2 SNEGSKA (reference sequence). The CDR3, as DNA: TGCAGCCAGGAGACTTTCCAGTACCAAGAGACTCAGTACTTC. Its translation: CSQETFQYQETQYF.

This clone came up many times. Other DNA sequences in this sample translate to the same CDR3. CDR3 sequence: CASSLGPGLGVYEQYF. CDR3 nucleotide sequence: TGCGCCAGCAGCTTGGGGCCGGGACTAGGTGTCTACGAGCAGTACTTC. The J gene is TRBJ2-7, the V gene TRBV5-1; 8 bases align to TRBD2. Per the germline V gene, CDR1 is SGHRS and CDR2 is YFSETQ. The CDR3 is 16 amino acids. The V gene end was trimmed by 0 bases and the J gene end by 3 bases; junction bases not matched to a gene: 8.

Here the CDR3 reads CSVEEGQGDTEAFF. The CDR3 region has the DNA TGCAGCGTTGAAGAAGGACAGGGAGACACTGAAGCTTTCTTT. This rearrangement joins TRBV29-1 to TRBJ1-1, with 8 bases identical to TRBD1. CDR3 length: 14 residues. CDR1 and CDR2 from the germline V gene are SQVTM and ANQGSEA. After removal of 0 bases from V and 3 bases from J, the junction contained 3 bases not matched to a gene.

This clone came up many times. This chain links TRBV7-2 with TRBJ2-7; D uncertain. With 3 bases removed from V and 0 bases from J, the gap between germline ends came to 9 bases. Germline CDR1 reads SGHTA; CDR2 reads FQGNSA. This CDR3 has 14 residues. Here the CDR3 reads CASSFPQSSYEQYF. The CDR3 DNA sequence: TGTGCCAGCAGCTTTCCACAGAGCTCCTACGAGCAGTACTTC. Drawing the rest from reference TRBV7-2 and TRBJ2-7, the complete variable domain is GAGVSQSPSNKVTEKGKDVELRCDPISGHTALYWYRQSLGQGLEFLIYFQGNSAPDKSGLPSDRFSAERTGGSVSTLTIQRTQQEDSAVYLCASSFPQSSYEQYFGPGTRLTVT.

This clone was counted at least ten times. The rearrangement joins TRBV28 to TRBJ1-4, with D maybe TRBD1 (6 bases). Trimming took 1 base from V and 7 from J, leaving 13 bases between them. CDR3 size: 15 residues. Germline V gene sequence: CDR1 MDHEN, CDR2 SYDVKM. This chain's CDR3 is CASSLLANRAEKLFF. The CDR3 DNA follows: TGTGCCAGCAGTTTATTGGCCAACAGGGCTGAAAAACTGTTTTTT.

The DNA for the CDR3 is TGCGCCAGCAGCACGGAGGGGACCTACACTGAAGCTTTCTTT. It codes for CASSTEGTYTEAFF. The rearrangement links TRBV5-1 to TRBJ1-1; maybe TRBD1 (5 bases). V lost 4 bases and J 3 bases, leaving 13 bases between the germline ends. This CDR3 comprises 14 residues. Looked up from germline, CDR1 is SGHRS and CDR2 is YFSETQ.